This T cell receptor beta chain originates from a study of cytomegalovirus exposure and HLA in healthy donors. Germline V gene lookup returns CDR1 LNHDA and CDR2 SQIVND (reference sequence). V lost 4 bases, J lost 1 base, and 8 bases lay in between. The CDR3 has 14 amino acids. Primers included in the PCR were 60 Vbeta and 13 Jbeta primers. This table comes from immunoSEQ multiplex PCR, and its TCRdb copy is limited to in-frame clones, with some not included. This sample has some 160,000 clones, with 79% found just once. The rearrangement links TRBV19 to TRBJ1-5; D not resolved. The sequencing input was PBMCs. This TCR was recovered from a middle-aged woman in good health and CMV-seronegative. The CDR3 bases are TGTGCCAGTAGTACCTCTCTGAGCAATCAGCCCCAGCATTTT. Amino acid sequence: CASSTSLSNQPQHF.